This is a list of T cell receptor beta chains from one sample in a study of cytomegalovirus exposure and HLA in healthy donors. TCRdb's table, derived via immunoSEQ multiplex PCR, lists solely in-frame clones and lacks some. Here the sample spans roughly 72,000 clones, 79% being singletons. Sequences were obtained from PBMCs. These receptors were taken from a middle-aged woman in good health and CMV-seropositive. Each CDR3 is given with its conserved first and last residue. D genes are given only for firm matches.

d_call	v_call	j_call	cdr3_aa
NA	TRBV5-6	TRBJ1-4	CASSLRQANEKLFF
NA	TRBV2	TRBJ2-4	CASSEWRGRGKNIQYF
TRBD1	TRBV27	TRBJ2-7	CASSGSGTGIYEQYF
TRBD1	TRBV6-5	TRBJ2-3	CASSPQPGQPTF
NA	TRBV19	TRBJ1-1	CASSLPGGASGTEAFF
NA	TRBV28	TRBJ2-1	CASSPTGVAYTMKQFF
TRBD2	TRBV7-9	TRBJ2-1	CASTQTSGTYNEQFF
TRBD2	TRBV27	TRBJ2-7	CASSPQRGVSYEQYF
NA	TRBV5-1	TRBJ2-6	CASSRQAGANVLTF
TRBD1	TRBV5-3	TRBJ2-7	CARAQGTLIEQYF
TRBD2	TRBV19	TRBJ2-5	CASSGRTLAGRETQYF
NA	TRBV6-5	TRBJ2-2	CASSKTGNTGELFF
TRBD2	TRBV5-6	TRBJ2-5	CASSLATSGEETQYF
TRBD1	TRBV5-6	TRBJ1-2	CASSLRRTGSLNYGYTF
TRBD1	TRBV13	TRBJ2-4	CASSLLSTGLAKNIQYF
TRBD2	TRBV5-1	TRBJ2-5	CASSRLWTSGGQETQYF
NA	TRBV7-2	TRBJ2-7	CASSLAGQDYEQYF
NA	TRBV2	TRBJ2-1	CASFATYSYNEQFF
NA	TRBV6-5	TRBJ1-1	CASSEAGATEAFF
NA	TRBV18	TRBJ1-2	CASSLAEYGYTF
TRBD1	TRBV10-3	TRBJ1-1	CAISRTGTANTEAFF
NA	TRBV5-1	TRBJ1-1	CASSLVGGTLNTEAFF
TRBD1	TRBV14	TRBJ2-7	CASSLGQGGQYF
NA	TRBV5-6	TRBJ2-7	CASSFPIASSEQYF
TRBD1	TRBV5-4	TRBJ1-4	CASNRDRGEKLFF
NA	TRBV6-5	TRBJ1-4	CASSPKQGRNEKLFF
TRBD1	TRBV30	TRBJ1-2	CAWMAPGGYGYTF
NA	TRBV7-2	TRBJ2-3	CASSSSSGVTQYF
NA	TRBV5-1	TRBJ1-2	CASSLESVDGYTF
TRBD2	TRBV30	TRBJ2-3	CAWGRGTTDTQYF